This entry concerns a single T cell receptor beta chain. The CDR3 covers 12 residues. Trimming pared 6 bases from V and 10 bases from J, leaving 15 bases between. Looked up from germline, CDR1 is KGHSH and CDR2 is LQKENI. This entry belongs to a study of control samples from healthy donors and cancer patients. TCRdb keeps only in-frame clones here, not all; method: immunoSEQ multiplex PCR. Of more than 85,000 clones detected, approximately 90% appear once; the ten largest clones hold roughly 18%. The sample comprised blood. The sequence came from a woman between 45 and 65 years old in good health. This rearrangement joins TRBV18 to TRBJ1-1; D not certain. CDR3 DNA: TGTGCCAGCTCCATGACCGGGGAGGTAGCTTTCTTT. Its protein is CASSMTGEVAFF. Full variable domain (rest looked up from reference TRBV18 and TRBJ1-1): NAGVMQNPRHLVRRRGQEARLRCSPMKGHSHVYWYRQLPEEGLKFMVYLQKENIIDESGMPKERFSAEFPKEGPSILRIQQVVRGDSAAYFCASSMTGEVAFFGQGTRLTVV.